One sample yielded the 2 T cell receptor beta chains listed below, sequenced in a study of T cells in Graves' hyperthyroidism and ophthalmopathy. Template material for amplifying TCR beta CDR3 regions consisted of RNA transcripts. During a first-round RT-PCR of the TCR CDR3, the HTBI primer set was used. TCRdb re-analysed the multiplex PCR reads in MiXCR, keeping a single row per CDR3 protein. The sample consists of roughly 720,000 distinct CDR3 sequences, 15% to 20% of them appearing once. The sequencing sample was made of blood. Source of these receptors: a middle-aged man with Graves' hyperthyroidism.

CDR3 loop: CASSQDLGLHNEQFF. For the CDR3, the DNA is TGTGCCAGCAGCCAAGATCTGGGACTTCACAATGAGCAGTTCTTC. The rearrangement links TRBV3-1 to TRBJ2-1; a possible D gene is TRBD2 (6 bases). Trimming removed 0 bases from V and 5 bases from J, with 11 bases in between. CDR3 length: 15 amino acids. The germline CDR1 and CDR2 sequences are LGHDT and YNNKEL (reference sequence).

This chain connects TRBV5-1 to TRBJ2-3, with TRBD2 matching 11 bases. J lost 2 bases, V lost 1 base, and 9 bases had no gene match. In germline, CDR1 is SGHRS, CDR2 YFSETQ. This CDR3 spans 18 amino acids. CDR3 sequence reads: CASSLMSPSGGTTDTQYF. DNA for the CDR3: TGCGCCAGCAGCTTGATGTCCCCTAGCGGGGGGACCACAGATACGCAGTATTTT.